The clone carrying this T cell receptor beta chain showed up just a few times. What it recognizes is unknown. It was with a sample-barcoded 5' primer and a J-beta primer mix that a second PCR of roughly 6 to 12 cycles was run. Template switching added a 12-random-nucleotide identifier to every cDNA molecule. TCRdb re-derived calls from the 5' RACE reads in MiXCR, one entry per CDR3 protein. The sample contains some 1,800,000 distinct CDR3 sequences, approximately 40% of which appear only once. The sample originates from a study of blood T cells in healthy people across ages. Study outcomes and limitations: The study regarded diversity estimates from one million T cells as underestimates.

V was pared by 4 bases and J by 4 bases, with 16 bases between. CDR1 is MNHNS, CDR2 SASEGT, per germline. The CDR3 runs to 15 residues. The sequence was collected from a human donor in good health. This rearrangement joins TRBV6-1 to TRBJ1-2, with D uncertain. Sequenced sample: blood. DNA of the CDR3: TGTGCCAGCAGTGGGGAGGAACGTGTTAGCTATGGCTACACCTTC. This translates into CASSGEERVSYGYTF.